The rows below give T cell receptor beta chains drawn from one sample of a study of CD8+ T cells in alopecia areata. Profiling relied on immunoSEQ multiplex PCR, and the TCRdb table lists in-frame clones only, not all of them. This table has hundreds of thousands of clones, about 68% appearing once. The specimen was CD4+ T cells sorted from blood, collected at week 0. The receptor set was obtained from a human donor with alopecia areata. The CDR3 runs from the conserved cysteine through the conserved F or W. A D gene is named only where the DNA matches it firmly. Some rows have no size entry. The others give once, few or many, or a class for an expanded clone.

J: TRBJ2-6
V: TRBV5-1
D: TRBD1
size: .
DNA: TGCGCCAGCAGCCTTACTCTGACAGGGACCGGCTCTGGGGCCAACGTCCTGACTTTC
CDR3: CASSLTLTGTGSGANVLTF

J: TRBJ1-5
V: TRBV29-1
D: .
size: few
DNA: TGCAGCATTAAACAGGGCCGGCCGGGTCAGCCCCAGCATTTT
CDR3: CSIKQGRPGQPQHF

J: TRBJ2-4
V: TRBV9
D: .
size: .
DNA: TGTGCCAGCAGCGCTGACCAGGGGAACATTCAGTACTTC
CDR3: CASSADQGNIQYF

J: TRBJ2-7
V: TRBV28
D: .
size: few
DNA: TGTGCCAGCAGTTTATGGGGGTACGAGCAGTACTTC
CDR3: CASSLWGYEQYF

J: TRBJ2-7
V: TRBV27
D: TRBD1
size: .
DNA: TGTGCCAGCAGTTTAGGGGACAGGTACGACGAGCAGTACTTC
CDR3: CASSLGDRYDEQYF

J: TRBJ2-1
V: TRBV30
D: TRBD1
size: .
DNA: TGTGCCTGGACGGACAGGATAGACAATGAGCAGTTCTTC
CDR3: CAWTDRIDNEQFF

J: TRBJ2-7
V: TRBV29-1
D: TRBD1
size: .
DNA: TGCAGCGTCAAACCGGGACAGGGGGCATACGAGCAGTACTTC
CDR3: CSVKPGQGAYEQYF

J: TRBJ1-1
V: TRBV7-6
D: TRBD1
size: .
DNA: TGTGCCAGCAGCTTTGATGGGGACAGTGAAGCTTTCTTT
CDR3: CASSFDGDSEAFF

J: TRBJ1-5
V: TRBV30
D: .
size: .
DNA: TGTGCCTGGACAGGAGGGAGTCATAGCAATCAGCCCCAGCATTTT
CDR3: CAWTGGSHSNQPQHF

J: TRBJ2-7
V: TRBV5-1
D: .
size: few
DNA: TGCGCCAGCAGCTTGGGACCGGTTGCAGGCGACTCCTACGAGCAGTACTTC
CDR3: CASSLGPVAGDSYEQYF

J: TRBJ2-1
V: TRBV27
D: .
size: .
DNA: TGTGCCAGCAGTTTAATGGGTCAGGGGTCCCACAATGAGCAGTTCTTC
CDR3: CASSLMGQGSHNEQFF

J: TRBJ2-7
V: TRBV2
D: .
size: .
DNA: TGTGCCAGAGGACCCGGCCACGAGCAGTACTTC
CDR3: CARGPGHEQYF

J: TRBJ1-2
V: TRBV30
D: TRBD1
size: once
DNA: TGTGCCTGGAGTGAAGGCAGGGGGGATGGCTACACCTTC
CDR3: CAWSEGRGDGYTF

J: TRBJ2-5
V: TRBV9
D: TRBD1
size: .
DNA: TGTGCCAGCAGCCCCAGGACAGGGGCCGAGACCCAGTACTTC
CDR3: CASSPRTGAETQYF

J: TRBJ1-1
V: TRBV30
D: .
size: .
DNA: TGTGCCTGGAGTGACTCACAGATTGAAGCTTTCTTT
CDR3: CAWSDSQIEAFF

J: TRBJ2-3
V: TRBV29-1
D: TRBD2
size: .
DNA: TGCAGCGTAGGGACTAGCGCGGTTACGCAGTATTTT
CDR3: CSVGTSAVTQYF

J: TRBJ1-5
V: TRBV4-2
D: TRBD1
size: many
DNA: TGTGCCAGCAGCCCCCGGGACAGTCATCAGCCCCAGCATTTT
CDR3: CASSPRDSHQPQHF

J: TRBJ1-3
V: TRBV27
D: .
size: .
DNA: TGTGCCAGCAGTTTCGGGGGAACCCTCTCTGGAAACACCATATATTTT
CDR3: CASSFGGTLSGNTIYF

J: TRBJ1-2
V: TRBV14
D: .
size: .
DNA: TGTGCCAGCAGCCAAGTGACAGGCCCCTATGGCTACACCTTC
CDR3: CASSQVTGPYGYTF

J: TRBJ2-6
V: TRBV4-1
D: .
size: .
DNA: TGCGCCAGCAGCCACGCAGGGGTGGACTCTGGGGCCAACGTCCTGACTTTC
CDR3: CASSHAGVDSGANVLTF

J: TRBJ1-2
V: TRBV4-2
D: .
size: .
DNA: TGTGCCAGCAGCCAATCAGACAGCATCTATGGCTACACCTTC
CDR3: CASSQSDSIYGYTF

J: TRBJ2-1
V: TRBV7-9
D: TRBD2
size: .
DNA: TGTGCCAGCAGCTCGGGACTAGTGCCCTACAATGAGCAGTTCTTC
CDR3: CASSSGLVPYNEQFF

J: TRBJ2-1
V: TRBV5-6
D: .
size: .
DNA: TGTGCCAGCAGCTTGGCTTACAATGAGCAGTTCTTC
CDR3: CASSLAYNEQFF

J: TRBJ2-7
V: TRBV6-5
D: .
size: .
DNA: TGTGCCAGCAGCCGGACAGAGGCCTACGAGCAGTACTTC
CDR3: CASSRTEAYEQYF

J: TRBJ1-1
V: TRBV19
D: .
size: few
DNA: TGTGCCAGTTCGGAACAGGTGAACACTGAAGCTTTCTTT
CDR3: CASSEQVNTEAFF

J: TRBJ1-5
V: TRBV7-8
D: .
size: .
DNA: TGTGCCAGCAGCCCCTCCCGACTGGGGAGGCAGCCCCAGCATTTT
CDR3: CASSPSRLGRQPQHF

J: TRBJ2-7
V: TRBV15
D: TRBD1
size: .
DNA: TGTGCCACCAGCAGAGGATCCGGACAGGGGCGGAACGAGCAGTACTTC
CDR3: CATSRGSGQGRNEQYF

J: TRBJ1-4
V: TRBV29-1
D: TRBD1
size: few
DNA: TGCAGCGTTGAAGGGGACAGGGGTGAAAAACTGTTTTTT
CDR3: CSVEGDRGEKLFF

J: TRBJ2-1
V: TRBV21-1
D: .
size: few
DNA: TGTGCCAGCAGCTCCAAGCCCCAGGGGGCGGGCGACAATGAGCAGTTCTTC
CDR3: CASSSKPQGAGDNEQFF

J: TRBJ1-1
V: TRBV13
D: .
size: .
DNA: TGTGCCAGCGGGGGACATTTGAACACTGAAGCTTTCTTT
CDR3: CASGGHLNTEAFF

J: TRBJ2-7
V: TRBV30
D: TRBD1
size: few
DNA: TGTGCCTGGACAAGGGACAGGGGCTACGAGCAGTACTTC
CDR3: CAWTRDRGYEQYF

J: TRBJ2-3
V: TRBV7-2
D: .
size: few
DNA: TGTGCCAGCAGCCCAGACTTATTCACAGATACGCAGTATTTT
CDR3: CASSPDLFTDTQYF

J: TRBJ2-6
V: TRBV2
D: .
size: .
DNA: TGTGCCAGCAGTCCCGGGACCGCCAACGTCCTGACTTTC
CDR3: CASSPGTANVLTF

J: TRBJ1-5
V: TRBV30
D: TRBD1
size: .
DNA: TGTGCCTGGGACCGGGACAGGCGAAATCAGCCCCAGCATTTT
CDR3: CAWDRDRRNQPQHF

J: TRBJ2-2
V: TRBV27
D: TRBD2
size: .
DNA: TGTGCCAGCAGTTCGGGACTAGCGGGTGGAGAACCCGGGGAGCTGTTTTTT
CDR3: CASSSGLAGGEPGELFF

J: TRBJ1-2
V: TRBV29-1
D: .
size: .
DNA: TGCAGCGTTGGGGCCAGCAACTATGGCTACACCTTC
CDR3: CSVGASNYGYTF

J: TRBJ1-5
V: TRBV15
D: .
size: .
DNA: TGTGCCACCAGCAGAGTCGGCCGGGGGGGCGGACAGCCCCAGCATTTT
CDR3: CATSRVGRGGGQPQHF

J: TRBJ1-4
V: TRBV5-1
D: .
size: .
DNA: TGCGCCAGCAGCTGGGGGTCGGACGCAACTAATGAAAAACTGTTTTTT
CDR3: CASSWGSDATNEKLFF

J: TRBJ2-2
V: TRBV6-5
D: .
size: .
DNA: TGTGCCAGCAGTTTGTGGGGCAGGGTCACCGGGGAGCTGTTTTTT
CDR3: CASSLWGRVTGELFF